The clone carrying this TCR beta chain was counted ten times or more. Its antigen is undetermined. Germline V lookup: CDR1 SGHTA, CDR2 FQGNSA. The CDR3 runs to 16 residues. Trimming removed 5 bases from V and 5 bases from J; junction bases left unmatched: 12. The TCR beta library used iRepertoire HTBI primers with Arm-PCR amplification of CDR3. Original data processing: The study identified 55 to 80 TRBV and some 15 TRBJ segments across samples. In TCRdb, the multiplex PCR reads were re-called with MiXCR into one record per CDR3 protein. The V and J calls were not made by the authors but by TCRdb's processing. This table holds roughly 300,000 distinct CDR3 sequences, roughly 21% found once. These data come from a study of regulatory T cells in long-lasting Graves disease. Findings of the study overall: Among the persistent patients, 2,741 public clonotypes were shared, more than the 850 to 1,000 shared among new patients. Segments TRBV28, TRBJ1-2 and TRBJ2-5 showed preferential usage in persistent disease.

Stated time point: persistent/refractory GD, antithyroid drugs over 5 years with positive TRAb. There was RNA extracted from PBMCs, and the TCR library was made from it. This sequence was found in a female donor with Graves disease. The J gene is TRBJ2-5, the V gene TRBV7-2; 9 bases agree with TRBD2. Sequencing was performed on peripheral blood mononuclear cells (PBMCs), taken when the disease was refractory, from a patient treated with antithyroid drugs. The CDR3 DNA reads as TGTGCCAGCAGCCCTAGCGGGGTTGGGGGCCCCGAGACCCAGTACTTC. This sequence encodes CASSPSGVGGPETQYF.